The TCR beta chain under discussion was sequenced for a study of untreated major depressive disorder. Profiling relied on immunoSEQ multiplex PCR, and the TCRdb table lists in-frame clones only, not all of them. The sample shows nearly 20,000 clones, about 85% of them seen only once. Germline V lookup: CDR1 SGHNT, CDR2 YYREEE (reference sequence). V was clipped by 4 bases and J by 3 bases, with 15 bases between them. The CDR3 is made up of 15 amino acids. Controls scored 5 or less on a depressive symptom inventory and never had mood disorders. This TCR was sampled from a woman in her 30s in good health. The specimen was CD4+ T cells from PBMCs. The rearrangement joins TRBV5-4 to TRBJ2-3; D is possibly TRBD1 or TRBD2 (7 bases each). CDR3 sequence (DNA): TGTGCCAGCAGCCTGGACCAGGGGGGGACAGATACGCAGTATTTT. Translating it yields CASSLDQGGTDTQYF.